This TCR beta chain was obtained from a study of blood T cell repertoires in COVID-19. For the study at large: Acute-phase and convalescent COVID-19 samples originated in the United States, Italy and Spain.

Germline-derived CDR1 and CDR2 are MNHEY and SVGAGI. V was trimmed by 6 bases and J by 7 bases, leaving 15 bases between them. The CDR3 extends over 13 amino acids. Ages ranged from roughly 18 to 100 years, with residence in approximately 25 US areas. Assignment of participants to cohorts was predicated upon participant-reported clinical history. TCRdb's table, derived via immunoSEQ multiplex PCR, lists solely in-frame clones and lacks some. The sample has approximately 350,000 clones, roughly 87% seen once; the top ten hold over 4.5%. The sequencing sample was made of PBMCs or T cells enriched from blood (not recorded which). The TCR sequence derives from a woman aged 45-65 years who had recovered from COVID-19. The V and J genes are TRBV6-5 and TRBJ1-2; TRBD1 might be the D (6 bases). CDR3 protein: CASRRQGQGGYTF. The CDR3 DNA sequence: TGTGCCAGCAGGCGTCAGGGGCAGGGTGGCTACACCTTC.